This T cell receptor (beta chain) was sequenced for a study of blood T cell repertoires in COVID-19. For the study at large: PBMCs, B-cell-depleted T cells, or T cells were the source of the cDNA or gDNA that made up the material.

Assignment of participants to cohorts was predicated upon participant-reported clinical history. Method: immunoSEQ multiplex PCR; TCRdb's copy keeps in-frame clones and lacks some. The data show about 360,000 clones, around 90% seen once. Germline V gene sequence: CDR1 SQVTM, CDR2 ANQGSEA. V lost 6 bases, J lost 3 bases, and 5 bases stayed unmatched. The CDR3 is 14 residues long. The sequence was obtained from a woman aged 40 to 55 with acute COVID-19. The chain carries TRBV29-1 and TRBJ2-3, with 11 bases lining up with TRBD2. Sequenced input: PBMCs or T cells enriched from blood (not recorded which). The CDR3 loop is CSVVAGGRTDTQYF. Written as DNA, the CDR3 is TGCAGCGTCGTAGCGGGGGGGCGGACAGATACGCAGTATTTT.